In its sample, the clone carrying this T cell receptor (beta chain) was seen many times. Its antigen is unidentified. TCRdb redid the calling of the 5' RACE reads with MiXCR, one entry per CDR3 protein. The top ten hold 40% of the sample, which has about 53,000 distinct CDR3 sequences, approximately 7.7% seen once. This specimen comes from a study of T cells after yellow fever vaccination. Study overall: In the case of low-cell-number fractions, SMART-Seq v4 Ultra Low Input was used for preparation. Overall study results and limits: Researchers report a weaker secondary response that nonetheless peaked faster, day 5 versus 15.

The CDR3 has 14 amino acids. V lost 5 bases, J lost 4 bases, and 15 bases lay in between. Germline lookup yields CDR1 SGHRS and CDR2 YFSETQ. The TCR originated in a young man who received the YFV17D yellow fever vaccine. The chain recombines TRBV5-1 with TRBJ1-1; tentatively, D is TRBD1 (5 bases). The source material was CD8+ T cells sorted from PBMCs, sampled on the day of the first yellow fever vaccination. As DNA, the CDR3 is TGCGCCAGCAGGAGGGAGGGGAGGCTCACTGAAGCTTTCTTT. Protein product: CASRREGRLTEAFF.